The 28 T cell receptor beta chains presented below share a single source sample, sequenced in a study of breast tumors, draining lymph nodes, adjacent tissues. TCRdb analysed the multiplex PCR reads with MiXCR anew, one entry per CDR3 protein. This sample has approximately 52,000 distinct CDR3 sequences; under 45% occur once, and the top ten carry under 12%. Sequenced: breast tumor tissue. These receptors originate from a female donor with breast cancer. Some clones in this sample may be carry-over from other donors' samples.

This clonotype showed up many times. The V call is TRBV10-3, the J call TRBJ1-2; 7 nucleotides agree with TRBD1. Per the germline V gene, CDR1 is ENHRY and CDR2 is SYGVKD. CDR3 length equals 16 residues. J lost 5 bases, V lost 0 bases, and 9 bases had no gene match. This CDR3 is CAISESAGQNEYGYTF. As DNA, the CDR3 is TGTGCCATCAGTGAGTCGGCGGGACAGAACGAATATGGCTACACCTTC.

The sample holds many counts of this clonotype. The J gene is TRBJ2-2, the V gene TRBV5-1; weak D call: TRBD1 (6 bases). The CDR3 is 14 amino acids. Trimming took 3 bases from V and 6 from J, leaving 12 bases between them. Germline V gives CDR1 SGHRS, CDR2 YFSETQ. CDR3 nucleotides: TGCGCCAGCAGCTCACAGGGCCCGGCCGGGGAGCTGTTTTTT. Translation gives CASSSQGPAGELFF.

As to this clonotype: Because the CDR3 is missing its conserved closing phenylalanine or tryptophan, this is likely a read error. This chain joins TRBV10-3 and TRBJ1-2; D is ambiguous. V lost 5 bases and J lost 7, with 14 bases in between. The CDR3 totals 13 residues. Germline loops: CDR1 ENHRY, CDR2 SYGVKD. Here the CDR3 DNA reads TGTGCCATCAGTTATAAGATAACCGGTGGCTACACCTCC. Translating gives CAISYKITGGYTS.

This clonotype was recorded at least ten times. The V call is TRBV4-3, the J call TRBJ1-5, with D uncertain. This CDR3 is 14 amino acids long. V shed 0 bases and J shed 6 bases, with 9 bases lying between them. The germline V gene has CDR1 LGHNA and CDR2 YSLEER. CDR3 residues: CASSQDRVLQPQHF. DNA for the CDR3: TGCGCCAGCAGCCAAGATCGGGTCCTTCAGCCCCAGCATTTT.

This clonotype was observed many times. The chain joins TRBV20-1 to TRBJ2-1, with D possibly matching TRBD1 (6 bases). Germline V gene data show CDR1 as DFQATT and CDR2 as SNEGSKA (reference sequence). Trimming took 8 bases from V and 6 from J, leaving 17 bases between them. This CDR3 region has 13 residues. CDR3 nucleotides: TGCAGTACACAGGGCCCCGTTGCCAATGAGCAGTTCTTC. It translates to CSTQGPVANEQFF.

As concerns this clonotype: Since the CDR3 does not end with the conserved phenylalanine or tryptophan, this likely comes from a read error. Because the CDR3's place on the DNA is in doubt, the DNA is left out and the CDR3 is given as listed by TCRdb. V and J are TRBV7-2 and TRBJ2-7; TRBD2 is the table's D call and was not checked against the DNA. CDR1 is SGHTA and CDR2 is FQGNSA in the germline V gene. The CDR3 length is 14 residues, termini included. CDR3 sequence reads: CASTELAGTYERYS.

CDR3 sequence (DNA): TGTGCCAGTAGTAACGGACAGGGTAGAAGTCAGCCCCAGCATTTT. It encodes CASSNGQGRSQPQHF. The chain recombines TRBV19 with TRBJ1-5, with 8 bases aligning to TRBD1. Per the germline V gene, CDR1 is LNHDA and CDR2 is SQIVND (reference sequence). This CDR3 is built from 15 residues. Trimming removed 4 bases from V and 6 bases from J; junction bases left unmatched: 8.

V gene TRBV6-6 combines with J gene TRBJ1-2; 8 bases fit TRBD1. The V and J ends lost 5 bases and 2 bases, in that order; junction bases with no gene match: 4. The CDR3 has 14 residues. The V gene's germline CDR1 is MNHNY and CDR2 SVGAGI (reference sequence). The CDR3 here is CASSQGAPNYGYTF. As DNA, the CDR3 is TGTGCCAGCAGTCAGGGGGCGCCGAACTATGGCTACACCTTC.

This chain connects TRBV20-1 to TRBJ2-1; TRBD2 agrees at 14 bases. V gave up 3 bases and J gave up 7 bases; unmatched junction bases: 8. Germline CDR1 is DFQATT and CDR2 is SNEGSKA (reference sequence). The CDR3 runs 16 residues. In nucleotides, the CDR3 is TGCAGTGCTAGGTCGGGACTAGCGGGAGCTGTTAATGAGCAGTTCTTC. This sequence encodes CSARSGLAGAVNEQFF.

This chain connects TRBV5-4 to TRBJ1-6; 7 bases match TRBD1. This CDR3 comprises 14 residues. Losses at the gene ends were 5 bases for V and 7 bases for J; bases not matched to a gene: 6. The germline gives CDR1 SGHNT, CDR2 YYREEE (reference sequence). CDR3 in amino acids: CASRTGVGNSPLHF. For the CDR3, the DNA is TGTGCCAGCAGAACAGGGGTGGGGAATTCACCCCTCCACTTT. Full variable domain (outside the CDR3, taken from reference TRBV5-4 and TRBJ1-6): ETGVTQSPTHLIKTRGQQVTLRCSSQSGHNTVSWYQQALGQGPQFIFQYYREEENGRGNFPPRFSGLQFPNYSSELNVNALELDDSALYLCASRTGVGNSPLHFGNGTRLTVT.

The chain uses TRBV29-1 and TRBJ1-2, with TRBD1 matching 7 bases. The CDR3 totals 15 residues. J was trimmed by 6 bases and V by 6 bases; bases with no gene match: 16. Germline lookup yields CDR1 SQVTM and CDR2 ANQGSEA. The CDR3 nucleotides are TGCAGCGTGGGTAATCCGGGACAGAGGACCGATGGCTACACCTTC. Amino acids: CSVGNPGQRTDGYTF.

The chain combines TRBV5-1 with TRBJ1-4; 8 bases are shared with TRBD1. This CDR3 has 15 amino acids. V lost 4 bases to trimming and J lost 7 bases; unmatched junction nucleotides: 9. CDR1 is SGHRS, CDR2 YFSETQ, per germline. The CDR3 coding sequence is TGCGCCAGCAGCCTGACAGGGACAGGAGGTGAAAAACTGTTTTTT. Translation: CASSLTGTGGEKLFF.

This clonotype has ten or more counts. The chain combines TRBV12-3 or TRBV12-4 with TRBJ2-5; possible D gene TRBD2, 6 bases. This CDR3 is 14 amino acids long. Deletions cut 7 bases from V and 2 bases from J, with 14 bases between. The CDR3 sequence: CASTLSGRQETQYF. CDR3 nucleotides: TGTGCCAGCACCCTTAGCGGCAGGCAAGAGACCCAGTACTTC.

The V and J genes are TRBV3-1 and TRBJ2-4, with D perhaps being TRBD1 or TRBD2 (5 bases each). The CDR3 is 15 residues long. Germline values: CDR1 LGHDT, CDR2 YNNKEL (reference sequence). With 4 bases removed from V and 6 bases from J, the gap between germline ends came to 16 bases. CDR3 sequence: CASSPVSGTGNIQYF. CDR3 DNA: TGTGCCAGCAGCCCTGTTAGTGGGACCGGAAACATTCAGTACTTC.

This sequence joins TRBV2 and TRBJ1-5, with D unresolved. The V end lost 5 bases, the J end lost 2 bases, and 7 bases lay between the germline ends. This CDR3 comprises 13 residues. CDR1 and CDR2 (germline): SNHLY, FYNNEI. CDR3 protein: CASSTDGNQPQHF. The CDR3 DNA reads as TGTGCCAGCAGTACGGACGGCAATCAGCCCCAGCATTTT. The full variable domain, completed using reference TRBV2 and TRBJ1-5, is EPEVTQTPSHQVTQMGQEVILRCVPISNHLYFYWYRQILGQKVEFLVSFYNNEISEKSEIFDDQFSVERPDGSNFTLKIRSTKLEDSAMYFCASSTDGNQPQHFGDGTRLSIL.

This sequence joins TRBV19 and TRBJ1-2; D may be TRBD1 (5 bases). The CDR3 sequence is 13 residues long. The germline CDR1 and CDR2 sequences are LNHDA and SQIVND (reference sequence). Trimming removed 3 bases at V and 4 bases at J, with 9 bases between. DNA for the CDR3: TGTGCCAGTAGTATGGGGACCCTCTATGGCTACACCTTC. It yields the protein CASSMGTLYGYTF. The entire variable domain, with the rest obtained from reference TRBV19 and TRBJ1-2, is as follows: DGGITQSPKYLFRKEGQNVTLSCEQNLNHDAMYWYRQDPGQGLRLIYYSQIVNDFQKGDIAEGYSVSREKKESFPLTVTSAQKNPTAFYLCASSMGTLYGYTFGSGTRLTVV.

The chain links TRBV20-1 to TRBJ2-7, with unresolved D. The CDR3 length is 13 residues. CDR1 is DFQATT and CDR2 is SNEGSKA in the germline V gene (reference sequence). The ends were cut back, 4 bases at V and 0 bases at J, with 10 bases in the middle. The CDR3 region is CSATDDHSYEQYF. CDR3 sequence (DNA): TGCAGTGCTACGGATGACCACTCCTACGAGCAGTACTTC.

Concerning this clonotype itself: As the CDR3 is not closed by the conserved phenylalanine or tryptophan, this likely results from a read error. The J gene is TRBJ2-7, the V gene TRBV20-1; TRBD2 matches at 7 bases. Germline assignment: CDR1 DFQATT and CDR2 SNEGSKA (reference sequence). The CDR3 extends over 13 amino acids. The trim removed 7 bases at V and 9 bases at J, leaving 15 bases unmatched. As DNA, the CDR3 is TGCAGTGTCGCGGGGGTACAGGAGGGCGCGCAGTACCTC. Translating gives CSVAGVQEGAQYL.

Turning to this clonotype: Lacking the conserved final phenylalanine or tryptophan, this CDR3 likely reflects a read error. The chain is built from TRBV9 and TRBJ1-6; D is unresolved. Germline assignment: CDR1 SGDLS and CDR2 YYNGEE. This CDR3 spans 16 amino acids. In DNA form, the CDR3 reads TGCGCCAGCAGCGTAGAAGGATGGACGCAAGATTCACCCCTCCACTGT. Its translation: CASSVEGWTQDSPLHC.

There are a few counts of this clonotype. A read error is possible here, since a much larger clone lies one base away. V gene TRBV4-3 combines with J gene TRBJ1-2; D is unclear. CDR1 and CDR2 (germline): LGHNA, YSLEER. This CDR3 is 15 amino acids long. CDR3 sequence reads: CASSQDSASNYGYAF. The DNA of the CDR3 is TGCGCCAGCAGCCAGGATTCCGCCAGTAACTATGGCTACGCCTTC.

This clonotype came up many times. This chain joins TRBV6-1 and TRBJ1-6, with a weak D call TRBD1 (5 bases). V was cut by 3 bases and J by 10 bases, with 10 bases left in between. The CDR3 contains 13 residues. Germline lookup yields CDR1 MNHNS and CDR2 SASEGT. The CDR3 DNA sequence: TGTGCCAGCAGTGAGTCGTGGGACTCACCCCTCCACTTT. The encoded protein is CASSESWDSPLHF.

This clonotype appeared many times. A much larger clonotype is one base distant, so this may be a read error. The rearrangement uses TRBV7-8 and TRBJ2-5, with D unresolved. The CDR3 has 17 residues. CDR1 SGHVS and CDR2 FQNEAQ come from the germline V gene. The DNA of the CDR3 is TGTGCCAGCAGCTATCGGATTGTCAGCCTGTACCAAGAGCCCCAGTACTTC. Its protein is CASSYRIVSLYQEPQYF.

Judged by abundance, this clonotype is medium-sized (0.01 to 0.1%). The chain carries TRBV6-5 and TRBJ2-7; possible D gene TRBD1, 6 bases. CDR1 and CDR2 from the germline V gene are MNHEY and SVGAGI. V lost 6 bases and J lost 3, with 18 bases in between. The CDR3 runs 15 residues. The CDR3 region has the DNA TGTGCCAGCAGACGGCAGACAGGATACCACTACGAGCAGTACTTC. Residues: CASRRQTGYHYEQYF.

Of note for this clonotype: A much larger clone lies one base from this, so it may be a read error. The missing conserved phenylalanine or tryptophan at the end of this CDR3 makes a read error likely. The V and J genes are TRBV7-6 and TRBJ1-1, with D perhaps TRBD1 (5 bases). The germline V and J ends were trimmed by 2 bases and 4 bases, with 8 bases remaining between them. The germline V gene encodes CDR1 SGHVS and CDR2 FNYEAQ. The CDR3 contains 13 residues. The DNA of the CDR3 is TGTGCCAGCAGCTTAATGGGGGGCACTGAAGCTTTCATT. This gives the protein CASSLMGGTEAFI.

By frequency in the sample, this clonotype is medium-sized. The chain combines TRBV29-1 with TRBJ2-7, with a possible D match to TRBD2 (5 bases). Germline loops: CDR1 SQVTM, CDR2 ANQGSEA. V shed 6 bases and J shed 3 bases, with 12 bases lying between them. The CDR3 is 12 residues long. The CDR3: CSVRTGDYEQYF. CDR3 DNA sequence: TGCAGCGTCCGGACTGGGGACTACGAGCAGTACTTC.

This clonotype has only one observation. One base away lies a much larger clone, so this may be a sequencing read error. J is TRBJ1-1 and V is TRBV20-1, with no clear D. Germline assignment: CDR1 DFQATT and CDR2 SNEGSKA (reference sequence). The CDR3 length is 12 residues. The V gene lost 4 bases and the J gene lost 11 bases, with 17 bases spanning the gap. CDR3 DNA: TGCAGTGCTAAAGATGCGCAGGTGGCGGCTTTCTTT. It is translated as CSAKDAQVAAFF.

This clonotype was recorded at least ten times. The chain links TRBV5-6 to TRBJ2-2; D is uncertain. The CDR3 extends over 18 amino acids. The germline V gene encodes CDR1 SGHDT and CDR2 YYEEEE. Trimming removed 3 bases at V and 1 base at J, with 19 bases between. The CDR3, as DNA: TGTGCCAGCAGCTCAAGGCTGGGCAAAAAGAAGAACACCGGGGAGCTGTTTTTT. This encodes CASSSRLGKKKNTGELFF.

The sample holds many counts of this clonotype. The chain is built from TRBV5-1 and TRBJ2-1; D may correspond to TRBD1 or TRBD2 (5 bases each). V dropped 4 bases and J dropped 8 bases, with 16 bases sitting between them. The CDR3 consists of 14 residues. Germline V gene data show CDR1 as SGHRS and CDR2 as YFSETQ. CDR3 sequence reads: CASSLRDLLDEQFF. CDR3 sequence (DNA): TGCGCCAGCAGCCTACGGGACCTCCTCGATGAGCAGTTCTTC.